The rows below give T cell receptor beta chains drawn from one sample of a study of shared clonotypes between healthy human individuals. TCRdb's copy holds only in-frame clones and misses some; the assay was immunoSEQ multiplex PCR. Here the sample spans roughly 2.5 million clones, more than 90% being singletons. Sequenced material: naive CD4+ T cells sorted from blood. These receptors all stem from a man younger than 35 in good health. CDR3s leave out the opening cysteine and the closing phenylalanine or tryptophan. A D gene is named only where the DNA matches it firmly. Expanded clones are given a class, and other clones once, few, many or no size at all.

d_gene: TRBD2; abundance: .; v_gene: TRBV19; CDR3aa: ASNSGLAPYEQY
d_gene: .; abundance: .; v_gene: TRBV7-9; CDR3aa: ASSLLVTSGANVLT
d_gene: TRBD1; abundance: .; v_gene: TRBV9; CDR3aa: ASSVDGQGNYGYT
d_gene: .; abundance: .; v_gene: TRBV6-5; CDR3aa: ASSQGPMKGYT
d_gene: TRBD2; abundance: .; v_gene: TRBV7-2; CDR3aa: ASSFYGGSQETQY
d_gene: TRBD1; abundance: .; v_gene: TRBV7-9; CDR3aa: ASSLGDSKTDTQY
d_gene: TRBD1; abundance: .; v_gene: TRBV18; CDR3aa: ASSPRGTGGEKLF
d_gene: .; abundance: .; v_gene: TRBV10-1; CDR3aa: ASSLKLNTEAF
d_gene: TRBD1; abundance: .; v_gene: TRBV9; CDR3aa: ASSQDRGTGSAF
d_gene: .; abundance: .; v_gene: TRBV5-1; CDR3aa: ASSLSERVSGANVLT
d_gene: TRBD1; abundance: .; v_gene: TRBV5-1; CDR3aa: ASSLSGQGNTGELF
d_gene: TRBD1; abundance: .; v_gene: TRBV30; CDR3aa: AFGQGETQY
d_gene: TRBD1; abundance: .; v_gene: TRBV10-3; CDR3aa: AITGQPANYGYT
d_gene: .; abundance: few; v_gene: TRBV30; CDR3aa: AWSGTTEAF
d_gene: .; abundance: .; v_gene: TRBV10-3; CDR3aa: AISEMAGAITDTQY
d_gene: .; abundance: .; v_gene: TRBV5-1; CDR3aa: ASSLDDRNNQPQH
d_gene: TRBD1; abundance: .; v_gene: TRBV5-4; CDR3aa: ASSKGQVRGRTEAF
d_gene: .; abundance: .; v_gene: TRBV4-1; CDR3aa: ASSQDYTAGGYT
d_gene: .; abundance: once; v_gene: TRBV6-6; CDR3aa: ASSYVTSSYEQY
d_gene: .; abundance: .; v_gene: TRBV7-9; CDR3aa: ASSLEGTGELF
d_gene: TRBD1; abundance: .; v_gene: TRBV30; CDR3aa: AWSVQGDTEAF
d_gene: TRBD1; abundance: .; v_gene: TRBV5-1; CDR3aa: ASSPRTGSDEQY
d_gene: .; abundance: .; v_gene: TRBV30; CDR3aa: AWSYRGGPSGANVLT
d_gene: .; abundance: .; v_gene: TRBV5-1; CDR3aa: ASSLRTAATPTGELF